This T cell receptor (beta chain) is from a study of identical twins. Whole-study results and caveats: The authors drew conclusions from cross-sectional statistical analysis rather than following the same donors. Modelling underestimated the level of out-of-frame TCR alpha sharing observed in monozygotic twins. With abundant cord blood beta clonotypes, insertions were fewer; memory repertoires showed no such pattern.

CDR3 length: 15 amino acids. CDR1 and CDR2 from the germline V gene are SGHDN and FVKESK. Trimming removed 4 bases from V and 6 bases from J, with 16 bases in between. Unique molecular identifiers were present on the cDNA, which also gained a universal primer site by template switching. TCRdb re-called the 5' RACE reads with MiXCR, one entry per CDR3 protein. The sample has hundreds of thousands of distinct CDR3 sequences, 5.5% to 7.5% seen once. This clonotype occurred many times. The target antigen is unknown. V and J are TRBV14 and TRBJ2-1, with D possibly matching TRBD1 (5 bases). The receptor's source is a man in his late teens or twenties in good health. The specimen sequenced was naive T cells sorted from blood. The CDR3 DNA is TGTGCCAGCAGCCTCTGGGGCTCCCACTCCAATGAGCAGTTCTTC. It specifies CASSLWGSHSNEQFF.